This T cell receptor beta chain was retrieved from a study of blood T cell repertoires in COVID-19. Trimming took 1 base from V and 5 from J; bases not matched to a gene: 7. CDR1 and CDR2 from the germline V gene are LNHNV and YYDKDF (reference sequence). This CDR3 comprises 16 residues. The protocol was immunoSEQ multiplex PCR, while the TCRdb copy is restricted to in-frame clones and leaves out a portion. The sample includes some 130,000 clones, around 73% seen only once; the top ten take approximately 9.9%. The genes are TRBV15 and TRBJ2-2; 7 bases align to TRBD1. The sequence derives from a man aged 60 to 75 who had recovered from COVID-19. Sequenced sample: peripheral blood. The CDR3 DNA follows: TGTGCCACCAGCAGAGGAGGGGGCTTCCCGACCGGGGAGCTGTTTTTT. It yields the protein CATSRGGGFPTGELFF.